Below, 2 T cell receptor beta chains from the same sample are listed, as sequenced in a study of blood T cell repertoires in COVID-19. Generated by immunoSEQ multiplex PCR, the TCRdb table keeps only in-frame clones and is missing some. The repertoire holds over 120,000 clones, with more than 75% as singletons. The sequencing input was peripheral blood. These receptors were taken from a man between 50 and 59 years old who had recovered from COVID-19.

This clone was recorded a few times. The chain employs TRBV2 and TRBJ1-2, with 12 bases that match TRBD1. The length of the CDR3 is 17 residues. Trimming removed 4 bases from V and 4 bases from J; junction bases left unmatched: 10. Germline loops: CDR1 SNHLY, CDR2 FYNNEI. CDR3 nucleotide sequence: TGTGCCAGCAGTGGCGGGACAGGGGGCAGGCTCCTCTATGGCTACACCTTC. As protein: CASSGGTGGRLLYGYTF.

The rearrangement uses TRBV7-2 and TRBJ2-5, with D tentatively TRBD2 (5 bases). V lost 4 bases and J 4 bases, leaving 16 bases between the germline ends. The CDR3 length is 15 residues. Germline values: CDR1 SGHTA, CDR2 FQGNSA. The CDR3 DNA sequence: TGTGCCAGCAGCTACGACAAACTTGGGAGAGAGACCCAGTACTTC. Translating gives CASSYDKLGRETQYF.